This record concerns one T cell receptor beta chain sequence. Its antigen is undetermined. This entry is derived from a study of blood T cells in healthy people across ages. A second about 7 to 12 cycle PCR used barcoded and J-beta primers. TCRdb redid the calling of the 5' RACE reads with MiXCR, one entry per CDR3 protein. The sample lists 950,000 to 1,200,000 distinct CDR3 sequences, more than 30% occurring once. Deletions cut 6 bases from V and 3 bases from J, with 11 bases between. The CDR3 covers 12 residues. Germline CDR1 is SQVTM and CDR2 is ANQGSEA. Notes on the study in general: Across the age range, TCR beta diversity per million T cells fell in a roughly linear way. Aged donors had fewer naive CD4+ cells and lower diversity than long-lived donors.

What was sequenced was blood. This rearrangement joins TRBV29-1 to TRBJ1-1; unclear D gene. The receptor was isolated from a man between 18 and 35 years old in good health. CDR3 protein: CSVLRSDTEAFF. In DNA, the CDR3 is TGCAGCGTCCTCCGTTCAGACACTGAAGCTTTCTTT.